This T cell receptor (beta chain) comes out of a study of OX40 agonist ivuxolimab in advanced cancers. Describing the broader study: Ivuxolimab was an agonistic, fully human IgG2 monoclonal antibody directed against OX40 (CD134), a costimulatory receptor. Intravenous ivuxolimab was administered to patients every 2 weeks at six dose levels: 0.01, 0.1, 0.3, 1.5, 3 and 10 mg/kg. Of the roughly 52 patients in dose escalation, about 20 had hepatocellular carcinoma, about 15 had melanoma, 9 had renal cell carcinoma and 9 had head and neck cancer. The dose-escalation cohort was 82.7% male with a mean age of around 62 years, ranging from roughly 23 to 90. Patients were allowed to have had prior anti-PD-1, anti-PD-L1 or anti-CTLA-4 therapy, and 30% to 50% of the dose-escalation patients had previously received checkpoint inhibitors. Three dose-escalation patients achieved partial responses, one with hepatocellular carcinoma and two with cutaneous melanoma. Peripheral TCRbeta sequencing was intended to test whether TCR sequence diversity was altered and clonal T-cell expansion was caused by ivuxolimab. The monotherapy dose-escalation portion (N ≈ 52 patients) of the phase I ivuxolimab trial is reported in the paper.

Results the study describes overall, beyond this receptor: At doses of 0.1 to 3.0 mg/kg, clonal expansion of both CD4+ and CD8+ T cells in blood was seen between baseline and week 6. Partial responders in the 0.1-3.0 mg/kg groups had among the lowest normalized peripheral clonal expansion, especially among CD8+ T cells. After ivuxolimab, more expanded clones were found on average in CD8+ T cells than in CD4+ T cells. Antigen specificity was not determined for the clonally expanded peripheral T cells. Low levels of normalized T-cell clonal expansion were also seen in some nonresponding patients.

Genomic DNA was isolated from the sorted cells so that the TCRbeta CDR3 region could be sequenced. TCRbeta CDR3 regions were sequenced using the immunoSEQ Assay. Sourced from immuneACCESS, this table was stored by TCRdb with only in-frame sequences that have V and J called. A share of the clones is absent; for the studies checked, an unresolved V gene accounts for under half, and the remainder has no known explanation. This sample holds tens of thousands of clones; over 80% were observed only once. The top ten constitute roughly 17% of the sample. For this clone: It has no known antigen specificity. One end of the junction does not line up with germline, which may come from a read error.

The trial excluded patients who had a history of autoimmune disease or who were on systemic immunosuppression. Peripheral blood for TCR sequencing was drawn from every dose cohort at baseline, at cycle 4 day 1 and at cycle 7 day 1. Samples were obtained from an open-label, multicenter, first-in-human phase I dose-escalation trial of ivuxolimab. The trial enrolled adults with locally advanced or metastatic head and neck squamous cell, hepatocellular, melanoma or renal cell carcinoma. CD4+ and CD8+ T cells were sorted separately from peripheral blood before TCR sequencing. According to the germline V gene (reference sequence), CDR1 reads LNHDA and CDR2 reads SQIVND. Counted from cysteine to phenylalanine, this CDR3 has 14 amino acids. The CDR3 DNA has 42 bases and is translated from base 1.

The V and J segments used are TRBV19 and TRBJ2-1; 8 middle bases align to TRBD2. The sequencing here drew on CD4+ or CD8+ T cells sorted from blood, taken in a trial of the OX40 agonist ivuxolimab. The sequence was obtained from an adult with an advanced solid tumor such as melanoma, head and neck, liver or kidney cancer. The CDR3 protein: CASSMSGRTNVQFF. The DNA sequence reads TGTGCCAGTAGTATGAGCGGGAGAACCAATGTGCAGTTCTTC. The entire variable domain, with the stretches around the CDR3 drawn from the reference TRBV19 and TRBJ2-1 proteins, is DGGITQSPKYLFRKEGQNVTLSCEQNLNHDAMYWYRQDPGQGLRLIYYSQIVNDFQKGDIAEGYSVSREKKESFPLTVTSAQKNPTAFYLCASSMSGRTNVQFFGPGTRLTVL.